One sample yielded the 2 T cell receptor beta chains listed below, sequenced in a study of blood T cell repertoires in COVID-19. Method: immunoSEQ multiplex PCR; TCRdb's copy keeps in-frame clones and lacks some. Of 120,000 to 150,000 clones in the sample, about 82% were seen once. The material sequenced was PBMCs or T cells enriched from blood (not recorded which). These receptors originate from a woman in her forties who had recovered from COVID-19.

The V call is TRBV18, the J call TRBJ1-3; 7 positions match TRBD1. The CDR3 is made up of 14 amino acids. The ends lost 7 bases at V and 0 bases at J; junction bases unmatched: 3. Germline CDR1 and CDR2: KGHSH and LQKENI. In DNA, the CDR3 is TGTGCCAGCTTTGGACAGGCCTCTGGAAACACCATATATTTT. Protein: CASFGQASGNTIYF.

V is TRBV5-5 and J is TRBJ1-1, with D unresolved. The ends were cut back, 3 bases at V and 11 bases at J, with 11 bases in the middle. CDR3 size: 11 residues. Germline loops: CDR1 SGHKS, CDR2 YYEKEE (reference sequence). In DNA form, the CDR3 reads TGTGCCAGCAGCTCCGACACTTTGGCTTTCTTT. This encodes CASSSDTLAFF.